The rows below give T cell receptor beta chains drawn from one sample of a study of blood T cell repertoires in COVID-19. The table came from immunoSEQ multiplex PCR; TCRdb's copy has only in-frame clones and leaves some out. The data hold about 120,000 clones, with approximately 82% observed a single time. What was sequenced was peripheral blood. The receptors here all came from a man younger than 40 with acute or convalescent COVID-19. Each CDR3 is given with its conserved first and last residue. Each record gives: CDR3 length, D gene, V gene, J gene, clone size, CDR3 protein, CDR3 DNA. The D gene is left open where the match is weak. Only some rows state a clone size, as once, few, many or a class for expanded clones.

len: 12; d_gene: -; v_gene: TRBV5-1; j_gene: TRBJ1-1; abundance: -; CDR3aa: CASSTDSTEAFF; CDR3nt: TGCGCCAGCAGCACCGACAGCACTGAAGCTTTCTTT
len: 15; d_gene: TRBD1; v_gene: TRBV3-1/TRBV3-2; j_gene: TRBJ1-3; abundance: -; CDR3aa: CASSPDRASGNTIYF; CDR3nt: TGTGCCAGCAGCCCGGACAGGGCAAGCGGAAACACCATATATTTT
len: 18; d_gene: -; v_gene: TRBV4-3; j_gene: TRBJ1-4; abundance: -; CDR3aa: CASSQDLYMRGGNEKLFF; CDR3nt: TGCGCCAGCAGCCAAGACCTATACATGCGGGGCGGTAATGAAAAACTGTTTTTT
len: 15; d_gene: TRBD1; v_gene: TRBV7-9; j_gene: TRBJ1-1; abundance: many; CDR3aa: CASTKVGTGGTEAFF; CDR3nt: TGTGCCAGCACCAAGGTTGGGACAGGGGGCACTGAAGCTTTCTTT
len: 15; d_gene: TRBD1; v_gene: TRBV20-1; j_gene: TRBJ1-4; abundance: -; CDR3aa: CSASEYGQGNEKLFF; CDR3nt: TGCAGTGCTAGTGAATATGGACAGGGCAATGAAAAACTGTTTTTT
len: 15; d_gene: TRBD2; v_gene: TRBV14; j_gene: TRBJ2-5; abundance: -; CDR3aa: CASSPPTSWGETQYF; CDR3nt: TGTGCCAGCAGCCCCCCGACTAGCTGGGGGGAGACCCAGTACTTC
len: 17; d_gene: TRBD1; v_gene: TRBV5-5; j_gene: TRBJ1-3; abundance: -; CDR3aa: CASSLGDRIPSGNTIYF; CDR3nt: TGTGCCAGCAGCTTGGGGGACAGAATACCCTCTGGAAACACCATATATTTT
len: 15; d_gene: -; v_gene: TRBV7-3; j_gene: TRBJ2-5; abundance: -; CDR3aa: CASSPKGGAAETQYF; CDR3nt: TGTGCCAGCAGCCCCAAGGGGGGGGCCGCGGAGACCCAGTACTTC
len: 14; d_gene: TRBD1; v_gene: TRBV29-1; j_gene: TRBJ1-2; abundance: -; CDR3aa: CSVEDGDRQYGYTF; CDR3nt: TGCAGCGTTGAAGATGGGGACAGGCAATATGGCTACACCTTC
len: 13; d_gene: TRBD1; v_gene: TRBV6-5; j_gene: TRBJ1-1; abundance: -; CDR3aa: CASHSEGATEAFF; CDR3nt: TGTGCCAGTCATTCGGAGGGGGCCACTGAAGCTTTCTTT
len: 19; d_gene: TRBD1; v_gene: TRBV4-1; j_gene: TRBJ1-4; abundance: -; CDR3aa: CASSQAPPGQGAVREKLFF; CDR3nt: TGCGCCAGCAGCCAAGCCCCCCCGGGACAGGGGGCCGTTAGGGAAAAACTGTTTTTT
len: 14; d_gene: TRBD1; v_gene: TRBV6-5; j_gene: TRBJ1-2; abundance: -; CDR3aa: CASSEGTGIDGYTF; CDR3nt: TGTGCCAGCTCTGAGGGGACAGGGATTGATGGCTACACCTTC
len: 17; d_gene: -; v_gene: TRBV21-1; j_gene: TRBJ2-7; abundance: -; CDR3aa: CASSKIGLAGALYEQYF; CDR3nt: TGTGCCAGCAGCAAAATCGGACTAGCGGGGGCCCTTTACGAGCAGTACTTC
len: 15; d_gene: -; v_gene: TRBV2; j_gene: TRBJ1-3; abundance: many; CDR3aa: CASSSGPYAGNTIYF; CDR3nt: TGTGCCAGCAGTAGCGGGCCTTATGCTGGAAACACCATATATTTT
len: 18; d_gene: -; v_gene: TRBV10-3; j_gene: TRBJ1-3; abundance: few; CDR3aa: CAISEAPWGTLSGNTIYF; CDR3nt: TGTGCCATCAGTGAGGCCCCGTGGGGGACACTCTCTGGAAACACCATATATTTT
len: 16; d_gene: TRBD1; v_gene: TRBV5-6; j_gene: TRBJ2-2; abundance: once; CDR3aa: CASSLYTGVGSGELFF; CDR3nt: TGTGCCAGCAGCTTGTACACAGGGGTTGGGTCCGGGGAGCTGTTTTTT
len: 14; d_gene: -; v_gene: TRBV21-1; j_gene: TRBJ1-5; abundance: -; CDR3aa: CASWRQGVNQPQHF; CDR3nt: TGTGCCAGCTGGAGACAGGGAGTCAATCAGCCCCAGCATTTT
len: 14; d_gene: TRBD2; v_gene: TRBV19; j_gene: TRBJ2-4; abundance: -; CDR3aa: CASSIPGRASIQYF; CDR3nt: TGTGCCAGTAGTATTCCCGGGAGGGCCAGCATTCAGTACTTC
len: 12; d_gene: -; v_gene: TRBV5-1; j_gene: TRBJ2-3; abundance: -; CDR3aa: CASRGGTDTQYF; CDR3nt: TGCGCCAGTCGCGGGGGCACAGATACGCAGTATTTT